These 5 T cell receptor beta chains came from one sample sequenced in a study of cytomegalovirus exposure and HLA in healthy donors. Vbeta (60) and Jbeta (13) primers were used in the PCR. The protocol was immunoSEQ multiplex PCR, while the TCRdb copy is restricted to in-frame clones and leaves out a portion. The table records about 190,000 clones, around 84% of them present only once. Material for sequencing was PBMCs. These receptor sequences come from a man aged 35-49 years in good health and CMV-seropositive.

The count of this clone is one. The chain uses TRBV7-9 and TRBJ2-7; D is unclear. This CDR3 has 15 residues. Germline CDR1 and CDR2: SEHNR and FQNEAQ (reference sequence). CDR3 DNA sequence: TGTTCTTTTTTTTTCAAGCAGAAGGCGGCATACGAGCAGTACTTC. Its translation is CSFFFKQKAAYEQYF. Supplemented by reference TRBV7-9 and TRBJ2-7, the full variable domain reads DTGVSQNPRHKITKRGQNVTFRCDPISEHNRLYWYRQTLGQGPEFLTYFQNEAQLEKSRLLSDRFSAERPKGSFSTLEIQRTEQGDSAMYLCSFFFKQKAAYEQYFGPGTRLTVT.

This chain's CDR3 is CASSGRVEFEQYF. DNA of the CDR3: TGTGCCAGCAGTGGCAGGGTTGAATTCGAGCAGTACTTC. The chain links TRBV6-5 to TRBJ2-7, with D tentatively TRBD1 (5 bases). The V end lost 5 bases, the J end lost 6 bases, and 14 bases lay between the germline ends. Germline-derived CDR1 and CDR2 are MNHEY and SVGAGI. This CDR3 is 13 amino acids long.

The V and J genes are TRBV9 and TRBJ2-3, with D perhaps TRBD2 (6 bases). In germline, CDR1 is SGDLS, CDR2 YYNGEE. V dropped 1 base and J dropped 3 bases, with 9 bases sitting between them. This CDR3 contains 14 residues. The CDR3 region has the DNA TGTGCCAGCAGCGTACTGGGGGGAACAGATACGCAGTATTTT. Translating it yields CASSVLGGTDTQYF. Full variable domain (remainder filled in from reference TRBV9 and TRBJ2-3): DSGVTQTPKHLITATGQRVTLRCSPRSGDLSVYWYQQSLDQGLQFLIQYYNGEERAKGNILERFSAQQFPDLHSELNLSSLELGDSALYFCASSVLGGTDTQYFGPGTRLTVL.

This rearrangement joins TRBV7-2 to TRBJ1-1; D possibly corresponds to TRBD1 (5 bases). The length of the CDR3 is 12 residues. The germline V gene has CDR1 SGHTA and CDR2 FQGNSA. V was cut by 2 bases and J by 4 bases, with 5 bases left in between. DNA for the CDR3: TGTGCCAGCAGCTTAAGGGGCACTGAAGCTTTCTTT. Its translation: CASSLRGTEAFF.

The J gene is TRBJ2-2, the V gene TRBV28; the match to TRBD1 covers 10 bases. The CDR3 contains 15 residues. Germline V lookup: CDR1 MDHEN, CDR2 SYDVKM. The V segment lost 7 bases and the J segment 6 bases; nucleotides outside the gene matches: 8. Written as DNA, the CDR3 is TGTGCCAGCAAGACAGGGGGCGCGATGTCCGGGGAGCTGTTTTTT. Translation: CASKTGGAMSGELFF.